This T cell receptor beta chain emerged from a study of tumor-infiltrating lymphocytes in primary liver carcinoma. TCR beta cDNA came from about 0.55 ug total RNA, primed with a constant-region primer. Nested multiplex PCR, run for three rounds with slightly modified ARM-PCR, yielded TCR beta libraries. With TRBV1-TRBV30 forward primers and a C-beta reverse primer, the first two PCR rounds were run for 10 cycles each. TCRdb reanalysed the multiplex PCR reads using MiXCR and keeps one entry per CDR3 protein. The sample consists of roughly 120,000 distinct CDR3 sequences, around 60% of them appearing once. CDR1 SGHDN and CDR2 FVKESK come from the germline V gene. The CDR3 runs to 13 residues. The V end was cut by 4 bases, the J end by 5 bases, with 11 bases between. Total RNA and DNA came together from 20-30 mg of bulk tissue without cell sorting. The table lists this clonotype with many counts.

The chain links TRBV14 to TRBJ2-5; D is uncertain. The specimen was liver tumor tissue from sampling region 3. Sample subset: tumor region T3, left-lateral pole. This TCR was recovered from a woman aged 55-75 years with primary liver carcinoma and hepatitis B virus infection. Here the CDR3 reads CASSRGPRETQYF. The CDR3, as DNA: TGTGCCAGCAGCCGTGGCCCGCGGGAGACCCAGTACTTC.